The present TCR beta chain was sequenced within a study of CD8+CD57+ T cells in acquired aplastic anemia (dated by TCRdb to 2016 to 2019). About the full investigation: On average, sorted CD4+ and CD8+ cells yielded around 3.4 ug of extracted DNA, with a range of about 0.18 to 30 ug. Mean read counts for healthy donor samples were some 10 million for CD4+ cells and 11 million to 14 million for CD8+ cells.

The study deep-sequenced TCR repertoires of sorted CD4+ and CD8+ blood T cells from severe aplastic anemia patients and healthy subjects. Ficoll-Paque density gradient centrifugation was used to isolate peripheral blood mononuclear cells. Before DNA was extracted, CD4+ and CD8+ T cells were sorted using either FACS or magnetic beads. This clonotype showed up many times. Its antigen has not been determined. No base quality information exists; no much larger clone differs at one position. Trimming takes 6 bases off V and 2 bases off J; junction bases not matched to a gene: 12. The germline V gene sets CDR1 to SNHLY and CDR2 to FYNNEI. Taken from cysteine to phenylalanine, the CDR3 has 18 residues. Only CDR3 DNA remains: 54 bases, in frame from the first base. The study at large found these results: Fewer than 35 CD8+ CDR3 sequences were found to be shared between patients and controls, but these sequences appeared to be highly expressed in patients and within the immunodominant clones of the patients. Between patients and healthy controls, no significant difference in CD8+ Simpson's diversity was found (P=0.060).

Genomic DNA was used as template for profiling of TCR beta VDJ combinations and CDR3 sequences. An Illumina HiSeq 2000 was the platform used for TCR repertoire sequencing. As for the original processing: Repertoires were assessed using TRBV/TRBJ rearrangement plots, CDR3 size and DJ length profiles, and Simpson's diversity index. Whichever DNA sequence was most abundant in the deep sequencing data was defined as the immunodominant clone. CDR3 amino acid sequences were checked for sharing across subjects and were also compared against the VDJdb database and published repertoires. The public reads were reprocessed in TCRdb via fastp at Q25 and MiXCR, keeping in-frame beta chains. Each entry merges the rows of one CDR3 protein and shows their most common DNA and genes. These V and J calls rely on TCRdb rather than the paper's analysis. In all, the sample holds 55,000 to 80,000 distinct CDR3 sequences, and under 65% of those were seen once. Approximately 8.6% of the sample is taken by the ten largest.

Recombination joined TRBV2 with TRBJ2-7, with 14 junctional bases fitting TRBD2. The sequence was collected from a human donor in good health, serving as a control. Sequences were obtained from sorted CD4+, CD8+, or CD8+CD57+ T cells (not recorded which) from PBMCs. The CDR3 in this case is CASRTGTSGSRGAYEQYF. The nucleotides are TGTGCCAGCAGGACCGGGACTAGCGGGAGCCGGGGAGCCTACGAGCAGTACTTC.